This entry concerns a single TCR beta chain. This specimen belongs to a study of cytomegalovirus exposure and HLA in healthy donors. The PCR made use of 60 Vbeta and 13 Jbeta primers. Generated by immunoSEQ multiplex PCR, the TCRdb table keeps only in-frame clones and is missing some. This table holds 120,000 to 150,000 clones, 70% to 85% found once. V shed 2 bases and J shed 7 bases, with 12 bases lying between them. Germline CDR1 SGDLS, CDR2 YYNGEE. CDR3 length: 13 amino acids. Sequencing input: PBMCs. The source of this sequence is a woman in her fifties or sixties in good health and CMV-seropositive. The genes are TRBV9 and TRBJ1-2; the D gene is possibly TRBD1 (6 bases). The CDR3 loop reads CASSVEQGIGYTF. CDR3 in DNA: TGTGCCAGCAGCGTGGAGCAGGGGATTGGCTACACCTTC.